A single sample gave rise to the 19 T cell receptor beta chains below, sequenced in a study of spatial heterogeneity in lung cancer. MiXCR, run by TCRdb on the 5' RACE reads, gives a single entry per CDR3 protein. The data contain some 6,700 distinct CDR3 sequences, 14% of them singletons. Described time point: sample taken at primary tumor resection. These receptors lack a known antigen. Broader study findings: Mutation counts in tumors were tracked by counts of expanded intratumoral alpha and beta TCRs.

The specimen was lung tumor tissue, collected at surgery. The source is a male donor with early-stage non-small cell lung cancer.

Relative to its sample, this clonotype is medium-sized. This beta chain is an unintended read in a library built for alpha chains; its size means little. The J gene is TRBJ1-1, the V gene TRBV5-6; D unresolved. Germline loops: CDR1 SGHDT, CDR2 YYEEEE. The CDR3 has 16 amino acids. V lost 0 bases to trimming and J lost 0 bases, with 12 bases between them. The CDR3 sequence is CASSLVTTVLNTEAFF. The CDR3 DNA follows: TGTGCCAGCAGCTTGGTAACGACCGTGCTGAACACTGAAGCTTTCTTT. The full variable domain, with the rest looked up from reference TRBV5-6 and TRBJ1-1, is DAGVTQSPTHLIKTRGQQVTLRCSPKSGHDTVSWYQQALGQGPQFIFQYYEEEERQRGNFPDRFSGHQFPNYSSELNVNALLLGDSALYLCASSLVTTVLNTEAFFGQGTRLTVV.

Relative to its sample, this clonotype is medium-sized. Because this beta chain is a stray read in a library intended to capture alpha chains, its abundance should not be given much weight. This chain connects TRBV3-1 to TRBJ1-1; 8 bases align to TRBD1. Germline values: CDR1 LGHDT, CDR2 YNNKEL (reference sequence). There are 13 residues in the CDR3. V lost 5 bases, J lost 9 bases, and 8 bases stayed unmatched. CDR3: CASSSAGGLKAFF. CDR3 DNA sequence: TGTGCCAGCAGCTCAGCAGGGGGCTTAAAAGCTTTCTTT.

This clonotype was found many times. This beta chain represents an off-target read in a library built for alpha chains; its size is of limited meaning. The CDR3 protein is CSVVNQGGKLFF. Here the CDR3 DNA reads TGCAGCGTTGTGAATCAAGGCGGAAAACTGTTTTTT. This sequence joins TRBV29-1 and TRBJ1-4; unclear D gene. Germline V CDR1 and CDR2: SQVTM, ANQGSEA. The CDR3 is 12 residues long. Trimming took off 4 bases at V and 10 bases at J, with 13 bases between the two ends.

The table lists this clonotype with a few counts. A library prepared for alpha chains yielded this beta chain as an off-target read; its size is of little meaning. The chain has TRBV6-6 and TRBJ2-3; D could derive from TRBD1 or TRBD2 (5 bases each). CDR1 and CDR2 (germline): MNHNY, SVGAGI (reference sequence). Trimming cost V 6 bases and J 1 base, with 14 bases left between them. CDR3 length: 15 residues. Written as DNA, the CDR3 is TGTGCCAGCAGAAACCAGGGAGTCGGCACAGATACGCAGTATTTT. Translated, it gives CASRNQGVGTDTQYF.

This clonotype was recorded many times. This beta chain represents an off-target read in a library built for alpha chains; its size is of limited meaning. The chain carries TRBV18 and TRBJ2-1, with 9 positions matching TRBD2. This CDR3 spans 15 amino acids. The germline V gene encodes CDR1 KGHSH and CDR2 LQKENI. Trimming at V came to 2 bases and at J to 4 bases, leaving 3 bases not matched to a gene. In nucleotides, the CDR3 is TGTGCCAGCTCACCAGTGACTAGCGGTTACAATGAGCAGTTCTTC. Protein product: CASSPVTSGYNEQFF.

By sample share, this clonotype is medium-sized (0.01 to 0.1%). The size of this beta chain means little, since it is a stray read in a library made for alpha chains. This chain connects TRBV9 to TRBJ2-7; 7 positions match TRBD2. CDR1 is SGDLS and CDR2 is YYNGEE in the germline V gene. V lost 0 bases, J lost 3 bases, and 12 bases stayed unmatched. CDR3 size: 17 residues. CDR3 loop: CASSVGEGLPGFYEQYF. For the CDR3, the DNA is TGTGCCAGCAGCGTAGGGGAGGGTTTACCGGGATTCTACGAGCAGTACTTC.

This clonotype was counted at least ten times. A library prepared for alpha chains yielded this beta chain as an off-target read; its size is of little meaning. The chain has TRBV6-6 and TRBJ1-5; 11 nucleotides agree with TRBD1. The CDR3 extends over 16 amino acids. V shed 5 bases, J shed 4 bases, and the junction held 7 bases outside the gene matches. Per the germline V gene, CDR1 is MNHNY and CDR2 is SVGAGI (reference sequence). CDR3 loop: CASSRTGGAGNQPQHF. CDR3 DNA sequence: TGTGCCAGCAGTCGGACAGGGGGCGCAGGGAATCAGCCCCAGCATTTT.

This clonotype is medium-sized in the sample. Found in a library prepared for alpha chains, this beta chain is an off-target read, and its abundance has little meaning. The chain joins TRBV6-2 or TRBV6-3 to TRBJ1-4, with a weak D call TRBD1 (6 bases). This CDR3 has 14 residues. Germline CDR1 reads MNHEY; CDR2 reads SVGEGT. V dropped 4 bases and J dropped 7 bases, with 13 bases sitting between them. CDR3 nucleotide sequence: TGTGCCAGCAGTTTCGGGCAGGGGATTGAAAAACTGTTTTTT. Protein product: CASSFGQGIEKLFF.

This clonotype is medium-sized. In a library made to pick up alpha chains, this beta chain is a stray read with a size that means little. This chain links TRBV28 with TRBJ1-3, with TRBD1 matching 7 bases. CDR3 size: 15 residues. Losses at the gene ends were 5 bases for V and 0 bases for J; bases not matched to a gene: 4. Germline-derived CDR1 and CDR2 are MDHEN and SYDVKM. CDR3 bases: TGTGCCAGCAGTAATGACAGGGCCTCTGGAAACACCATATATTTT. It translates to CASSNDRASGNTIYF.

For this clonotype: This beta chain was picked up by a library intended for alpha chains and is off target, so its count carries little meaning. The chain employs TRBV12-3 or TRBV12-4 and TRBJ2-7; 9 bases match TRBD2. Trimming cost V 4 bases and J 7 bases; bases outside gene matches: 8. This CDR3 spans 14 amino acids. The CDR3 here is CASSSGLASGEQYF. CDR3 sequence (DNA): TGTGCCAGCAGTTCCGGACTAGCGTCGGGTGAGCAGTACTTC.

By frequency in the sample, this clonotype is medium-sized. This beta chain is a stray sequence in a library constructed for alpha chains; its clone size is not meaningful. The chain uses TRBV12-3 or TRBV12-4 and TRBJ2-3; D gene uncertain. The CDR3 has 14 residues. Trimming removed 3 bases from V and 5 bases from J, with 12 bases in between. CDR3 region: CASSFPPRIDTQYF. CDR3 nucleotide sequence: TGTGCCAGCAGTTTCCCCCCCAGGATAGATACGCAGTATTTT.

This clonotype was found many times. This beta chain is off target for a library built for alpha chains, so its abundance means little. The chain carries TRBV29-1 and TRBJ2-3, with 7 bases matching TRBD1. V trimming: 3 bases; J trimming: 6 bases; junction bases outside the gene matches: 6. Germline V gene sequence: CDR1 SQVTM, CDR2 ANQGSEA. CDR3 length equals 13 residues. The CDR3 here is CSVERGRGDTQYF. DNA of the CDR3: TGCAGCGTTGAGAGGGGGCGCGGGGATACGCAGTATTTT.

As concerns this clonotype: This beta chain is a stray sequence in a library constructed for alpha chains; its clone size is not meaningful. This chain connects TRBV28 to TRBJ2-4; 7 bases align to TRBD2. CDR1 and CDR2 (germline): MDHEN, SYDVKM. CDR3 length: 19 residues. V shed 5 bases, J shed 0 bases, and the junction held 16 bases outside the gene matches. CDR3 nucleotides: TGTGCCAGCAGTCCCCCAAGGAAGGCGGGAGCCCTAGCCAAAAACATTCAGTACTTC. As protein: CASSPPRKAGALAKNIQYF.

This clonotype is classed as medium-sized. This beta chain is off target for a library built for alpha chains, so its abundance means little. The V and J genes are TRBV5-1 and TRBJ2-2; TRBD2 is a possible D gene (5 bases). Germline CDR1 is SGHRS and CDR2 is YFSETQ. The CDR3 runs 16 residues. Trimming left V 3 bases short and J 2 bases short, with 14 bases between. CDR3 DNA: TGCGCCAGCAGCTCGATGGTGAGCGGTAACACCGGGGAGCTGTTTTTT. Its protein product is CASSSMVSGNTGELFF. The full variable domain, rest sourced from reference TRBV5-1 and TRBJ2-2, is KAGVTQTPRYLIKTRGQQVTLSCSPISGHRSVSWYQQTPGQGLQFLFEYFSETQRNKGNFPGRFSGRQFSNSRSEMNVSTLELGDSALYLCASSSMVSGNTGELFFGEGSRLTVL.

For this clonotype: Within a library made for alpha chains, this beta chain is off target, and its count is uninformative. J is TRBJ2-7 and V is TRBV11-2; D is unclear. The CDR3 is 11 residues long. Germline V gene data show CDR1 as SGHAT and CDR2 as FQNNGV. Trimming pared 5 bases from V and 4 bases from J, leaving 6 bases between. CDR3: CASSRGYEQYF. DNA for the CDR3: TGTGCCAGCAGCCGTGGTTACGAGCAGTACTTC. The variable domain in full, completed from reference TRBV11-2 and TRBJ2-7, reads EAGVAQSPRYKIIEKRQSVAFWCNPISGHATLYWYQQILGQGPKLLIQFQNNGVVDDSQLPKDRFSAERLKGVDSTLKIQPAKLEDSAVYLCASSRGYEQYFGPGTRLTVT.

In this sample, this clonotype turned up a few times. The library was prepared for alpha chains; this beta chain is a stray read, so its frequency means little. This chain uses TRBV19 with TRBJ2-6, with D perhaps TRBD1 (6 bases). The germline V gene encodes CDR1 LNHDA and CDR2 SQIVND (reference sequence). The V and J ends lost 6 bases and 0 bases respectively, with 15 bases between them. The CDR3 spans 17 residues. This CDR3 reads CASRLQGRVSGANVLTF. The CDR3, as DNA: TGTGCCAGTAGGCTACAGGGAAGGGTCTCTGGGGCCAACGTCCTGACTTTC.

Many counts were recorded for this clonotype. Because this beta chain is a stray read in a library intended to capture alpha chains, its abundance should not be given much weight. The genes are TRBV4-1 and TRBJ1-4; the D is unclear. Germline V gene sequence: CDR1 MGHRA, CDR2 YSYEKL. Deletions cut 3 bases from V and 3 bases from J, with 14 bases between. This CDR3 region has 16 residues. The DNA for the CDR3 is TGCGCCAGCAGCCAGCCTGGGTACCGACCTAATGAAAAACTGTTTTTT. This codes for CASSQPGYRPNEKLFF.

There are a few counts of this clonotype. This beta chain is a stray read from a library made for alpha chains; its abundance is not meaningful. This chain joins TRBV5-6 and TRBJ2-3, with D possibly matching TRBD2 (6 bases). CDR1 is SGHDT and CDR2 is YYEEEE in the germline V gene. CDR3 length equals 16 residues. Trimming left V 0 bases short and J 4 bases short, with 15 bases between. The CDR3 loop is CASSLEGGARPDTQYF. The CDR3, as DNA: TGTGCCAGCAGCTTGGAGGGAGGCGCACGCCCAGATACGCAGTATTTT.

About this clonotype itself: As an off-target read in a library built for alpha chains, this beta chain has a frequency of little significance. This chain joins TRBV20-1 and TRBJ2-1; TRBD2 matches 7 bases. V dropped 0 bases and J dropped 5; count of bases not matched to a gene: 7. CDR3 length: 15 amino acids. Germline lookup yields CDR1 DFQATT and CDR2 SNEGSKA (reference sequence). DNA of the CDR3: TGCAGTGCTAGAGATCTAGCGGCGAGAAACAATGAGCAGTTCTTC. It codes for CSARDLAARNNEQFF.